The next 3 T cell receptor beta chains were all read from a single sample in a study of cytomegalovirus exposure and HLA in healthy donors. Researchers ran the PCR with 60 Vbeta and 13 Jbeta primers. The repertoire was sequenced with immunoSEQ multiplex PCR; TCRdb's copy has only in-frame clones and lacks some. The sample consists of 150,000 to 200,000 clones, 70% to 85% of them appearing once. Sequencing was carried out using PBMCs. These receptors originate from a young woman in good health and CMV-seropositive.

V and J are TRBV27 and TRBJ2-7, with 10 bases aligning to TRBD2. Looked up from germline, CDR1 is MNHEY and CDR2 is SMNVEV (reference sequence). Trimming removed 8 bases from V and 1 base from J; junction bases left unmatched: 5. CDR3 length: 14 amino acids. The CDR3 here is CASAPSGSSYEQYF. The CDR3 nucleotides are TGTGCCAGCGCCCCTAGCGGGAGTTCCTACGAGCAGTACTTC.

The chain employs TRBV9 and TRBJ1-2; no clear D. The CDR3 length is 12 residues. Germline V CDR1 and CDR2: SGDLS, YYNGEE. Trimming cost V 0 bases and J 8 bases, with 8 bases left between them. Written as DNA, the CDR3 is TGTGCCAGCAGCGTAGAACCACACGGCTACACCTTC. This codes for CASSVEPHGYTF.

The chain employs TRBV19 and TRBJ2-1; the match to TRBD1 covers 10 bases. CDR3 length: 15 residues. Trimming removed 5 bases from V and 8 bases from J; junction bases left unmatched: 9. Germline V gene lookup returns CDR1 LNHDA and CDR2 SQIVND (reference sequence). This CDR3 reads CASSARQGADDEQFF. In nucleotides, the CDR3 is TGTGCCAGTAGTGCGCGACAGGGGGCGGACGATGAGCAGTTCTTC.